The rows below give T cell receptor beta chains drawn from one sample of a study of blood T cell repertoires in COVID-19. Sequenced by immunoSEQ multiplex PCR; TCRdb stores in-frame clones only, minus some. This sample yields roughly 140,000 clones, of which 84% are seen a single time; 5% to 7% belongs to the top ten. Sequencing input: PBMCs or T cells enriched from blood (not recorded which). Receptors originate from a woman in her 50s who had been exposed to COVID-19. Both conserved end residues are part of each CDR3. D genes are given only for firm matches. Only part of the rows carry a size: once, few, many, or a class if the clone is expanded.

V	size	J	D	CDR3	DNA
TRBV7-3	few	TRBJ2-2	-	CASSWGLNTGELFF	TGTGCCAGCAGCTGGGGACTTAACACCGGGGAGCTGTTTTTT
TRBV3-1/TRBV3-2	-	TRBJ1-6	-	CASRLTDSPLHF	TGTGCCAGCAGACTAACTGACTCCCCCCTCCACTTT
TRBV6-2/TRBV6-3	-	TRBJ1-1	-	CASSDPAGNTEAFF	TGTGCCAGCAGTGACCCGGCGGGGAACACTGAAGCTTTCTTT
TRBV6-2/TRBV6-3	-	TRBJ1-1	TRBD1	CASSPPGQRAFF	TGTGCCAGCAGTCCCCCGGGACAGAGAGCTTTCTTT
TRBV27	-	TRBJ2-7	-	CASSVRGFTYEQYF	TGTGCCAGCAGTGTCAGGGGTTTCACCTACGAGCAGTACTTC
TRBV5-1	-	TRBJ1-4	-	CASSSPTTEKLFF	TGCGCCAGCAGCTCGCCGACAACTGAAAAACTGTTTTTT
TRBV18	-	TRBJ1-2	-	CASSPSTGHNYGYTF	TGTGCCAGCTCACCATCTACGGGACACAACTATGGCTACACCTTC
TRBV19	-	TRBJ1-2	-	CASSIELNYGYTF	TGTGCCAGTAGTATTGAGCTAAACTATGGCTACACCTTC
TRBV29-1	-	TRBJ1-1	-	CSAKRDRRLGTEAFF	TGCAGCGCCAAAAGGGACCGGCGACTAGGGACTGAAGCTTTCTTT
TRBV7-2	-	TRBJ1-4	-	CASSLGAGRGEKLFF	TGTGCCAGCAGCTTAGGGGCGGGGAGGGGGGAAAAACTGTTTTTT
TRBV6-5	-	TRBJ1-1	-	CASSYSVGARTEAFF	TGTGCCAGCAGTTACTCGGTAGGGGCTAGAACTGAAGCTTTCTTT
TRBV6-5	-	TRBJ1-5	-	CASGENQPQHF	TGTGCCAGCGGAGAAAATCAGCCCCAGCATTTT
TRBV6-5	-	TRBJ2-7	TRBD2	CASSYAASGDEQYF	TGTGCCAGCAGTTACGCGGCTAGCGGTGACGAGCAGTACTTC
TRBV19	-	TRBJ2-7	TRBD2	CASSTLAGVHEQYF	TGTGCCAGTAGTACCTTAGCGGGAGTCCACGAGCAGTACTTC
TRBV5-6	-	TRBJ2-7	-	CASSYPGGPYEQYF	TGTGCCAGCAGCTACCCCGGAGGCCCCTACGAGCAGTACTTC
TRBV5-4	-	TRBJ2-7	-	CASSWGTRTGQSSYEQYF	TGTGCCAGCAGCTGGGGGACTCGGACAGGCCAAAGCTCCTACGAGCAGTACTTC
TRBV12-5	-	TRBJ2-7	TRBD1	CASGTTGIGYEQYF	TGTGCTAGTGGTACGACAGGGATCGGCTACGAGCAGTACTTC
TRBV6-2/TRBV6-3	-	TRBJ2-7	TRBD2	CASSWSGTSYEQYF	TGTGCCAGCAGTTGGAGCGGGACCTCCTACGAGCAGTACTTC
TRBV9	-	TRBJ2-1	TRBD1	CASSVQGASYNEQFF	TGTGCCAGCAGCGTACAGGGGGCGAGCTACAATGAGCAGTTCTTC
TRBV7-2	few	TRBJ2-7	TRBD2	CASSSPPGGGPYEQYF	TGTGCCAGCAGCTCGCCTCCGGGCGGGGGGCCGTACGAGCAGTACTTC
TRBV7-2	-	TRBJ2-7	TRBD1	CASSKRPGTGPYEQYF	TGTGCCAGCAGCAAACGGCCCGGGACAGGGCCCTACGAGCAGTACTTC
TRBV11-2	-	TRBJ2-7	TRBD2	CASSPSGVYEQYF	TGTGCCAGCAGCCCAAGCGGGGTCTACGAGCAGTACTTC
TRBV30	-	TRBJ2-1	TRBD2	CAWSSLAGGPPDNEQFF	TGTGCCTGGAGTTCACTAGCGGGAGGGCCCCCCGACAATGAGCAGTTCTTC
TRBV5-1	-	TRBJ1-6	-	CASSPGHGNSPLHF	TGCGCCAGCAGCCCGGGACATGGGAATTCACCCCTCCACTTT
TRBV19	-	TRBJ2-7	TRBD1	CASSFGTGRYEQYF	TGTGCCAGTAGTTTCGGGACAGGGCGGTACGAGCAGTACTTC
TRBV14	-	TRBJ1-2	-	CASSHLGYGYTF	TGTGCCAGCAGCCACCTCGGCTATGGCTACACCTTC
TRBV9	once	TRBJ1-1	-	CASSVGGRGNTEAFF	TGTGCCAGCAGCGTAGGGGGCAGGGGGAACACTGAAGCTTTCTTT
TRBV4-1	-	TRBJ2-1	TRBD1	CASSSAAGGFGQFF	TGCGCCAGCAGCTCAGCGGCAGGGGGCTTTGGGCAGTTCTTC
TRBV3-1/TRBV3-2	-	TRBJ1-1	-	CASSQGVLHTEAFF	TGTGCCAGCAGCCAAGGCGTTTTGCACACTGAAGCTTTCTTT
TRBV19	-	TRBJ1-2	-	CATKPETANYGYTF	TGTGCTACCAAACCTGAGACAGCTAACTATGGCTACACCTTC
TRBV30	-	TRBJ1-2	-	CAWSPRTVEGYTF	TGTGCCTGGAGTCCCCGGACAGTCGAGGGCTACACCTTC
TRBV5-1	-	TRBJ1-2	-	CASSLKGVLDGYTF	TGCGCCAGCAGCTTAAAGGGGGTCCTCGATGGCTACACCTTC
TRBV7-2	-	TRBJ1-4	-	CASSLAGPGSNEKLFF	TGTGCCAGCAGCTTAGCCGGTCCGGGGTCTAATGAAAAACTGTTTTTT
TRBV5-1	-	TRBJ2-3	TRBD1	CASSTGTAHATDTQYF	TGCGCCAGCAGTACCGGGACAGCTCACGCCACAGATACGCAGTATTTT
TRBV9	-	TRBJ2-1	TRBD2	CASSVRSGSSYNEQFF	TGTGCCAGCAGCGTACGGAGCGGGAGCTCCTACAATGAGCAGTTCTTC
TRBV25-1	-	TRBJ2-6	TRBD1	CASSDAGTVSGANVLTF	TGTGCCAGCAGTGATGCCGGGACAGTCTCTGGGGCCAACGTCCTGACTTTC
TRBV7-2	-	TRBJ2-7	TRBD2	CASSARLAGGHEQYF	TGTGCCAGCAGCGCCAGACTAGCGGGGGGCCACGAGCAGTACTTC
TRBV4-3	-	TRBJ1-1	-	CASSQRSTEAFF	TGCGCCAGCAGCCAGAGGAGCACTGAAGCTTTCTTT
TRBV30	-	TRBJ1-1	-	CAWSALDRNTEAFF	TGTGCCTGGAGTGCACTCGACAGGAACACTGAAGCTTTCTTT
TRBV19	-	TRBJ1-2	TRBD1	CASSLDRTGYGYTF	TGTGCCAGTAGTCTGGATCGGACAGGGTATGGCTACACCTTC
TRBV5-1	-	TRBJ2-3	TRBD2	CASSAGAGTSGTDTQYF	TGCGCCAGCAGCGCAGGGGCCGGGACTAGCGGCACAGATACGCAGTATTTT